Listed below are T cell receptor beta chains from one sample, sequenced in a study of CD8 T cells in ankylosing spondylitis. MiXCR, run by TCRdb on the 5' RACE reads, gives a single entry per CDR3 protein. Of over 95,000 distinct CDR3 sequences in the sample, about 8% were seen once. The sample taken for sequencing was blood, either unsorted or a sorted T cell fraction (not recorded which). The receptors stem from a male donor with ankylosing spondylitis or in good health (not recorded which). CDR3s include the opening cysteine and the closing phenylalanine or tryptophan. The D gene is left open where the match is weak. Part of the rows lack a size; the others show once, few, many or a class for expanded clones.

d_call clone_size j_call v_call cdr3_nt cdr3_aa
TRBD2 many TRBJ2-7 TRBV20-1 TGCAGTGCTACTAGCGGGGGCTATCACTACGAGCAGTACTTC CSATSGGYHYEQYF
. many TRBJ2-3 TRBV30 TGTGCCTGGAGTTTTTTAGGGAGGAGCACAGATACGCAGTATTTT CAWSFLGRSTDTQYF
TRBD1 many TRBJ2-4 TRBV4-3 TGCGCCAGCAGCCATCAGGGGGTCGGTTGGGAAAACATTCAGTACTTC CASSHQGVGWENIQYF
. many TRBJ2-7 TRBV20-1 TGCAGTGCTAGAGATTGGGGAAGGGGACAAGGGGAATACGAGCAGTACTTC CSARDWGRGQGEYEQYF
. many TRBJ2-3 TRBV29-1 TGCAGCGTTGAAGATGGGACAGATACGCAGTATTTT CSVEDGTDTQYF
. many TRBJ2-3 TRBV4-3 TGCGCCAGCAGCCAAAAAGGGGGACTACGCACAGATACGCAGTATTTT CASSQKGGLRTDTQYF
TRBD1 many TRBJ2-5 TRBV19 TGTGCCAGTAGTATGGAAATGGGACAGGGAATCGCGACCCAGTACTTC CASSMEMGQGIATQYF
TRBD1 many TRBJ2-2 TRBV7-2 TGTGCCAGCATTTGGACAGGGGGCGCCGTCGGGGAGCTGTTTTTT CASIWTGGAVGELFF
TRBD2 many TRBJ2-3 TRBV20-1 TGCAGGCCCCGCCCAGCGGGGACGGTTTGGGCAGATACGCAGTATTTT CRPRPAGTVWADTQYF
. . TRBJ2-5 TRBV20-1 TGCAGTGCTAGCCCATGGTCTCAAGAGACCCAGTACTTC CSASPWSQETQYF
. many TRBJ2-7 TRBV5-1 TGCGCCAGCAGCTTGGAGTTCCTAGGATCCTACGAGCAGTACTTC CASSLEFLGSYEQYF